Presented here are 30 T cell receptor beta chains from one specimen sequenced in a study of CD8 T cells in ankylosing spondylitis. MiXCR, applied by TCRdb to the 5' RACE reads, yields one record per CDR3 protein. The profile shows more than 35,000 distinct CDR3 sequences, 6% of them singletons. The material sequenced was blood, either unsorted or a sorted T cell fraction (not recorded which). The receptors stem from a male donor with ankylosing spondylitis or in good health (not recorded which).

This clonotype was observed at least ten times. The V and J genes are TRBV5-1 and TRBJ2-5; 12 bases are a match to TRBD2. V was pared by 4 bases and J by 1 base, with 8 bases of the junction left unmatched. The CDR3 has 17 residues. Germline loops: CDR1 SGHRS, CDR2 YFSETQ. Here the CDR3 DNA reads TGCGCCAGCAGCGCGCTAGCGGGAGGGGGGGGCCAAGAGACCCAGTACTTC. Translation gives CASSALAGGGGQETQYF.

This clonotype was recorded many times. This rearrangement joins TRBV6-5 to TRBJ1-2; D not certain. CDR1 is MNHEY, CDR2 SVGAGI, per germline. Deletions cut 6 bases from V and 8 bases from J, with 16 bases between. This CDR3 is 13 amino acids long. CDR3 region: CASRLETRGGYTF. As DNA, the CDR3 is TGTGCCAGCAGACTCGAAACTCGAGGGGGCTACACCTTC.

The table lists this clonotype with many counts. V is TRBV10-3 and J is TRBJ2-3, with D possibly being TRBD2 (5 bases). Germline CDR1 and CDR2: ENHRY and SYGVKD. The CDR3 runs to 13 residues. V shed 4 bases and J shed 7 bases, with 12 bases lying between them. The CDR3 DNA reads TGTGCCATCAGTGCTATCGGGATTAATACGCAGTATTTT. It specifies CAISAIGINTQYF.

There are many counts of this clonotype. J is TRBJ1-6 and V is TRBV20-1; D possibly corresponds to TRBD1 (5 bases). Trimming pared 6 bases from V and 7 bases from J, leaving 19 bases between. CDR1 DFQATT and CDR2 SNEGSKA come from the germline V gene (reference sequence). The CDR3 runs 15 residues. CDR3 protein: CSARRRGRENSPLHF. The CDR3 DNA sequence: TGCAGTGCCCGGCGAAGGGGACGGGAAAATTCACCCCTCCACTTT.

Many counts were recorded for this clonotype. The chain couples TRBV2 to TRBJ2-6; the match to TRBD1 covers 8 bases. The CDR3 covers 17 residues. V trimming: 5 bases; J trimming: 2 bases; junction bases outside the gene matches: 8. CDR1 and CDR2 (germline): SNHLY, FYNNEI. The CDR3 sequence is CASSPDRATPGANVLTF. CDR3 nucleotide sequence: TGTGCCAGCAGTCCGGACAGGGCAACCCCTGGGGCCAACGTCCTGACTTTC. The full variable domain, in which reference TRBV2 and TRBJ2-6 provide the parts outside the CDR3, is EPEVTQTPSHQVTQMGQEVILRCVPISNHLYFYWYRQILGQKVEFLVSFYNNEISEKSEIFDDQFSVERPDGSNFTLKIRSTKLEDSAMYFCASSPDRATPGANVLTFGAGSRLTVL.

This clonotype was observed many times. This chain connects TRBV7-9 to TRBJ2-5; 12 bases match TRBD2. V lost 5 bases to trimming and J lost 4 bases; unmatched junction nucleotides: 5. The CDR3 length is 15 residues. The V gene's germline CDR1 is SEHNR and CDR2 FQNEAQ (reference sequence). CDR3: CASSQTSGGSETQYF. DNA for the CDR3: TGTGCCAGCAGCCAGACTAGCGGGGGATCAGAGACCCAGTACTTC.

This clonotype was seen once. This chain connects TRBV19 to TRBJ2-3; D may match TRBD1 or TRBD2 (5 bases each). Between the trimmed V and J ends, which lost 4 bases and 3 bases, there was a span of 11 bases. The CDR3 is made up of 14 amino acids. Germline V gene sequence: CDR1 LNHDA, CDR2 SQIVND (reference sequence). The CDR3 reads CASSKQGATDTQYF. The CDR3 coding sequence is TGTGCCAGTAGTAAGCAGGGAGCGACAGATACGCAGTATTTT.

The genes are TRBV7-2 and TRBJ1-1; D not certain. Trimming removed 4 bases at V and 7 bases at J, with 16 bases between. There are 14 residues in the CDR3. Looked up from germline, CDR1 is SGHTA and CDR2 is FQGNSA. CDR3 sequence reads: CASSCRRTGGEAFF. CDR3 nucleotide sequence: TGTGCCAGCAGCTGTCGACGAACCGGAGGTGAAGCTTTCTTT.

This clonotype was detected ten times or more. The J gene is TRBJ2-1, the V gene TRBV20-1; tentative D call: TRBD2 (7 bases). Between the trimmed V and J ends, which lost 5 bases and 3 bases, there was a span of 20 bases. Germline values: CDR1 DFQATT, CDR2 SNEGSKA (reference sequence). The CDR3 is 16 amino acids. The CDR3: CSAPILQGGDYNEQFF. The CDR3 coding sequence is TGCAGTGCTCCTATCCTACAGGGAGGGGACTACAATGAGCAGTTCTTC.

This clonotype was picked up many times. V is TRBV20-1 and J is TRBJ2-7, with D unclear. In germline, CDR1 is DFQATT, CDR2 SNEGSKA (reference sequence). The CDR3 runs to 15 residues. Trimming shortened V by 1 base and J by 0 bases, and 13 bases separated the two germline ends. The CDR3 is CSARGKGYYSYEQYF. As DNA, the CDR3 is TGCAGTGCTAGAGGGAAAGGGTATTACTCCTACGAGCAGTACTTC.

This clonotype has a count of ten or more. V and J are TRBV7-9 and TRBJ2-6; D gene ambiguous. From germline, CDR1 is SEHNR and CDR2 FQNEAQ (reference sequence). V lost 5 bases to trimming and J lost 0 bases, with 14 bases between them. The CDR3 is made up of 17 amino acids. CDR3 nucleotides: TGTGCCAGCAGCCCCCTCCCCCTACTCTCTGGGGCCAACGTCCTGACTTTC. Translating gives CASSPLPLLSGANVLTF.

The table lists this clonotype with many counts. V is TRBV12-3 or TRBV12-4 and J is TRBJ2-6; the D is unclear. Trimming removed 5 bases from V and 1 base from J, with 9 bases in between. This CDR3 region has 15 residues. The CDR3 sequence is CASSVTPSGANVLTF. The DNA of the CDR3 is TGTGCCAGCAGTGTAACCCCGTCTGGGGCCAACGTCCTGACTTTC.

The table lists this clonotype with many counts. This chain uses TRBV30 with TRBJ1-1; D not resolved. Germline CDR1 GTSNPN, CDR2 SVGIG (reference sequence). Between the trimmed V and J ends, which lost 0 bases and 5 bases, there was a span of 13 bases. The CDR3 runs to 14 residues. CDR3 nucleotides: TGTGCCTGGAGTGTCCTTAGCGCGGGAACTGAAGCTTTCTTT. This gives the protein CAWSVLSAGTEAFF. Drawing the rest from reference TRBV30 and TRBJ1-1, the complete variable domain is SQTIHQWPATLVQPVGSPLSLECTVEGTSNPNLYWYRQAAGRGLQLLFYSVGIGQISSEVPQNLSASRPQDRQFILSSKKLLLSDSGFYLCAWSVLSAGTEAFFGQGTRLTVV.

This clonotype was detected a few times. The chain couples TRBV7-9 to TRBJ1-4; D call uncertain. The germline V gene encodes CDR1 SEHNR and CDR2 FQNEAQ (reference sequence). The CDR3 has 15 residues. The V end lost 0 bases, the J end lost 2 bases, and 7 bases lay between the germline ends. The CDR3 loop reads CASSLAAETNEKLFF. The CDR3 DNA reads as TGTGCCAGCAGCTTAGCGGCAGAGACTAATGAAAAACTGTTTTTT.

A word on this clonotype: The junction departs from the called germline gene at one end, perhaps through a read error. The V and J genes are TRBV15 and TRBJ2-5, with TRBD1 matching 12 bases. Germline CDR1 LNHNV, CDR2 YYDKDF (reference sequence). This CDR3 has 16 amino acids. CDR3 DNA sequence: TGTGCCGCCAGCGGAGGGGACAGGGGGCTGGGAGAGACCCAGTACTTC. Translation gives CAASGGDRGLGETQYF.

This clonotype was counted ten times or more. CDR3 region: CSVAKGFPRETQYF. The DNA for the CDR3 is TGCAGCGTTGCGAAGGGGTTTCCTCGTGAGACCCAGTACTTC. The chain is built from TRBV29-1 and TRBJ2-5; perhaps TRBD1 as D (5 bases). Germline V gene sequence: CDR1 SQVTM, CDR2 ANQGSEA. The CDR3 is 14 residues long. V lost 4 bases and J 5 bases, leaving 17 bases between the germline ends.

There are a few counts of this clonotype. The chain carries TRBV7-2 and TRBJ2-2, with no clear D. Between the trimmed V and J ends, which lost 2 bases and 11 bases, there was a span of 9 bases. Germline V lookup: CDR1 SGHTA, CDR2 FQGNSA. CDR3 length equals 12 residues. The CDR3 spells CASSLLGSELFF. CDR3 bases: TGTGCCAGCAGCTTATTAGGGTCTGAGCTGTTTTTT.

There are many counts of this clonotype. The CDR3 sequence is CASSFLKEIGNQPQHF. In nucleotides, the CDR3 is TGTGCCAGCAGTTTCCTAAAGGAGATCGGCAATCAGCCCCAGCATTTT. The chain combines TRBV28 with TRBJ1-5; D remains unclear. V lost 3 bases and J lost 2, with 14 bases in between. Germline V gene sequence: CDR1 MDHEN, CDR2 SYDVKM. CDR3 length: 16 residues.

The sample holds a few counts of this clonotype. The rearrangement links TRBV5-1 to TRBJ2-2; D ambiguous. CDR1 and CDR2 from the germline V gene are SGHRS and YFSETQ. This CDR3 is built from 15 residues. The V gene lost 0 bases and the J gene lost 1 base, with 7 bases spanning the gap. This CDR3 reads CASSLDGMNTGELFF. As DNA, the CDR3 is TGCGCCAGCAGCTTGGACGGAATGAACACCGGGGAGCTGTTTTTT.

This clonotype was counted at least ten times. This chain connects TRBV6-1 to TRBJ2-1; D is uncertain. The germline V gene has CDR1 MNHNS and CDR2 SASEGT. The CDR3 contains 14 residues. V lost 7 bases, J lost 4 bases, and 14 bases lay in between. The CDR3 spells CASNQARGYNEQFF. DNA for the CDR3: TGTGCCAGCAACCAAGCTCGAGGATACAATGAGCAGTTCTTC.

The chain carries TRBV5-6 and TRBJ2-1; no clear D gene. Per germline, CDR1 SGHDT and CDR2 YYEEEE. Trimming stripped 7 bases from V and 6 bases from J, with 14 bases between. The CDR3 spans 13 residues. CDR3 loop: CASGPGRLNEQFF. The CDR3 DNA is TGTGCCAGCGGCCCCGGGCGTCTCAATGAGCAGTTCTTC.

This clonotype was seen at least ten times. The rearrangement links TRBV20-1 to TRBJ2-5, with D tentatively TRBD1 (5 bases). The CDR3 runs 13 residues. CDR1 is DFQATT and CDR2 is SNEGSKA in the germline V gene (reference sequence). The V gene lost 1 base and the J gene lost 1 base, with 7 bases spanning the gap. The CDR3 is CSARGQFQETQYF. DNA for the CDR3: TGCAGTGCTAGAGGACAGTTCCAAGAGACCCAGTACTTC.

Many counts were recorded for this clonotype. The chain has TRBV29-1 and TRBJ2-2; D is unclear. The ends were cut back, 7 bases at V and 1 base at J, with 10 bases in the middle. The CDR3 runs 13 residues. Per germline, CDR1 SQVTM and CDR2 ANQGSEA. In DNA form, the CDR3 reads TGCAGCGCCGTCCGTGGGAACACCGGGGAGCTGTTTTTT. Translation gives CSAVRGNTGELFF.

This clonotype was counted many times. The chain has TRBV14 and TRBJ1-4; D unresolved. Germline CDR1 reads SGHDN; CDR2 reads FVKESK. The length of the CDR3 is 14 residues. V gave up 4 bases and J gave up 7 bases, with 13 bases separating them. The CDR3 region has the DNA TGTGCCAGCAGCCCCTGGGAGGAATCTGAAAAACTGTTTTTT. This codes for CASSPWEESEKLFF.

This clonotype was recorded at least ten times. The chain employs TRBV20-1 and TRBJ1-3; D ambiguous. Trimming cost V 7 bases and J 3 bases, with 10 bases left between them. This CDR3 region has 12 residues. Germline CDR1 DFQATT, CDR2 SNEGSKA (reference sequence). CDR3 in DNA: TGCAGTGTCAGGCATGGTGGAAACACCATATATTTT. It encodes CSVRHGGNTIYF.

This rearrangement joins TRBV2 to TRBJ2-1; TRBD2 matches at 9 bases. The J segment lost 4 bases and the V segment lost 4 bases, leaving 5 bases of the junction unmatched. The CDR3 runs 15 residues. Germline CDR1 and CDR2: SNHLY and FYNNEI. CDR3 protein: CASSGGLAGYNEQFF. CDR3 DNA sequence: TGTGCCAGCAGTGGGGGCCTAGCGGGATACAATGAGCAGTTCTTC.

This clonotype was picked up many times. The rearrangement joins TRBV20-1 to TRBJ2-5; 7 nucleotides agree with TRBD2. Germline assignment: CDR1 DFQATT and CDR2 SNEGSKA (reference sequence). V lost 5 bases to trimming and J lost 2 bases; unmatched junction nucleotides: 8. The CDR3 length is 14 residues. CDR3 in amino acids: CSAGGGGLQETQYF. The CDR3 DNA reads TGCAGTGCTGGGGGGGGAGGCCTTCAAGAGACCCAGTACTTC.

Ten or more counts support this clonotype. The genes are TRBV5-1 and TRBJ2-4, with 10 bases that match TRBD1. The junction had 12 bases not matched to a gene; V was cut back by 4 bases and J by 8 bases. This CDR3 contains 16 residues. Germline loops: CDR1 SGHRS, CDR2 YFSETQ. CDR3 coding DNA: TGCGCCAGCAGCGGAGGGACAGGGGAGAGTTTTCACATTCAGTACTTC. It translates to CASSGGTGESFHIQYF.

This clonotype was detected ten times or more. V and J are TRBV7-9 and TRBJ2-7, with TRBD2 matching over 13 bases. The CDR3 contains 15 residues. The V segment lost 5 bases and the J segment 4 bases; nucleotides outside the gene matches: 5. Germline V gene sequence: CDR1 SEHNR, CDR2 FQNEAQ (reference sequence). The CDR3 DNA is TGTGCCAGCAGCGGACGGACTAGCGGGAGTTACGAGCAGTACTTC. The encoded protein is CASSGRTSGSYEQYF.

This clonotype has ten or more counts. The chain employs TRBV9 and TRBJ2-1; TRBD2 might be the D (6 bases). V gave up 0 bases and J gave up 4 bases, with 11 bases separating them. The length of the CDR3 is 15 residues. Germline lookup yields CDR1 SGDLS and CDR2 YYNGEE. DNA of the CDR3: TGTGCCAGCAGCGTAGCCGGTAGCGGTTACAATGAGCAGTTCTTC. This sequence encodes CASSVAGSGYNEQFF.